A selection of T cell receptor beta chains follows, all from one sample in a study of technical replicates of blood from a handful of donors. Libraries were prepared by immunoSEQ multiplex PCR; TCRdb keeps only in-frame clonotypes and omits some of them. The sample has 13,000 to 15,000 clones, around 82% seen once. Sequencing was done on a sample of PBMCs. The receptors were sampled from a human donor in good health. Each CDR3 is given with its conserved first and last residue. D genes are given only for firm matches. The size field is filled for only some rows; it gives once, few, many or a size class.

V gene	J gene	clone size	D gene	CDR3 protein	CDR3 DNA
TRBV4-1	TRBJ2-3	.	TRBD2	CASSQVLILAGGPPSTDTQYF	TGCGCCAGCAGCCAAGTCCTAATACTAGCGGGAGGTCCTCCTAGCACAGATACGCAGTATTTT
TRBV29-1	TRBJ1-3	.	.	CSATGSGNTIYF	TGCAGCGCTACAGGGTCTGGAAACACCATATATTTT
TRBV7-8	TRBJ1-4	.	.	CASSLNAGAATNEKLFF	TGTGCCAGCAGCTTAAACGCAGGGGCCGCAACTAATGAAAAACTGTTTTTT
TRBV6-1	TRBJ1-4	.	TRBD1	CASSPAEGQVVKLFF	TGTGCCAGCAGTCCCGCGGAGGGACAGGTCGTAAAACTGTTTTTT
TRBV5-1	TRBJ2-7	.	.	CASSLVGGSSYEQYF	TGCGCCAGCAGCTTGGTGGGGGGTAGCTCCTACGAGCAGTACTTC
TRBV6-4	TRBJ2-3	.	TRBD2	CASSDGTSGSTDTQYF	TGTGCCAGCAGTGACGGGACTAGCGGGAGCACAGATACGCAGTATTTT
TRBV6-1	TRBJ2-1	few	TRBD1	CAGTRTGPDEQFF	TGTGCAGGGACAAGGACAGGGCCGGATGAGCAGTTCTTC
TRBV6-6	TRBJ2-1	.	TRBD2	CASSFSGRGVLEQFF	TGTGCCAGCAGTTTTAGCGGGAGGGGGGTTCTTGAGCAGTTCTTC
TRBV28	TRBJ2-3	.	.	CASSSVTDTQYF	TGTGCCAGCTCCTCAGTCACAGATACGCAGTATTTT
TRBV2	TRBJ2-3	.	.	CASSEAGLMTDTQYF	TGTGCCAGCAGTGAAGCAGGACTGATGACAGATACGCAGTATTTT
TRBV30	TRBJ1-1	few	.	CAWRGVGNTEAFF	TGTGCCTGGCGGGGGGTGGGGAACACTGAAGCTTTCTTT
TRBV19	TRBJ2-1	.	TRBD2	CASSIDLSSGTQNEQFF	TGTGCCAGTAGTATAGATCTGTCTAGCGGGACTCAAAATGAGCAGTTCTTC
TRBV30	TRBJ1-1	.	.	CAWSVGGGTEAFF	TGTGCCTGGAGTGTGGGGGGAGGCACTGAAGCTTTCTTT
TRBV4-1	TRBJ1-3	.	.	CASSQLDGWYSGNTIYF	TGCGCCAGCAGCCAACTAGACGGCTGGTACTCTGGAAACACCATATATTTT
TRBV6-1	TRBJ2-7	.	.	CASSGGGTAAYEQYF	TGTGCCAGCAGTGGGGGCGGGACAGCAGCCTACGAGCAGTACTTC
TRBV30	TRBJ2-7	.	TRBD1	CVLDRGLEQYF	TGTGTTCTGGACAGGGGTTTGGAGCAGTACTTC
TRBV27	TRBJ1-5	.	TRBD1	CASSPAGQGIKGYSNQPQHF	TGTGCCAGCAGTCCCGCAGGACAGGGGATAAAGGGATATAGCAATCAGCCCCAGCATTTT
TRBV27	TRBJ2-5	.	.	CASSAGPGETQYF	TGTGCCAGCAGTGCGGGACCCGGGGAGACCCAGTACTTC
TRBV30	TRBJ1-5	.	TRBD1	CAWSVQTGIGQPQHF	TGTGCCTGGAGTGTACAGACAGGGATAGGTCAGCCCCAGCATTTT
TRBV6-1	TRBJ1-1	.	.	CASTIGVWTEAFF	TGTGCCAGCACTATCGGGGTTTGGACTGAAGCTTTCTTT
TRBV7-9	TRBJ2-5	.	TRBD1	CASSLGTGEETQYF	TGTGCCAGCAGCTTGGGGACAGGTGAAGAGACCCAGTACTTC
TRBV27	TRBJ2-2	.	.	CASSLSSDTGELFF	TGTGCCAGCAGTTTAAGTAGCGACACCGGGGAGCTGTTTTTT
TRBV7-6	TRBJ2-2	.	TRBD1	CASRQGAPNTGELFF	TGTGCCAGCCGACAGGGGGCCCCGAACACCGGGGAGCTGTTTTTT
TRBV6-6	TRBJ2-3	.	TRBD1	CASSYRGQASTDTQYF	TGTGCCAGCAGTTACCGAGGACAGGCGAGCACAGATACGCAGTATTTT
TRBV5-1	TRBJ1-4	.	TRBD1	CASSLFGQGGEKLFF	TGCGCCAGCAGCTTGTTCGGACAGGGGGGTGAAAAACTGTTTTTT
TRBV18	TRBJ1-1	.	TRBD1	CASSLGTGVPEAFF	TGTGCCAGCTCACTTGGGACAGGGGTCCCTGAAGCTTTCTTT